A single sample is the source of the 20 T cell receptor beta chains below, sequenced in a study of CD8+ T cells in alopecia areata. Described treatment: oral pan-JAK inhibitor, 5-10 mg twice daily. Extraction of RNA preceded its reverse transcription into cDNA, which served as the sequencing template. Profiled with immunoSEQ multiplex PCR; TCRdb holds only in-frame clones, not every one. This sample has about 210,000 clones; around 66% occur once, and the top ten carry 0.95% to 1.5%. The starting material was CD4+ T cells sorted from blood, obtained at week 44, from a patient treated with tofacitinib. Receptors were obtained from a human donor with alopecia areata.

The V gene is TRBV7-3, the J gene TRBJ2-3; unclear D gene. V lost 4 bases to trimming and J lost 4 bases, with 9 bases between them. The CDR3 covers 13 residues. Germline-derived CDR1 and CDR2 are SGHTA and FQGTGA. The CDR3 reads CASSSDPADTQYF. The CDR3 DNA is TGTGCCAGCAGCTCGGACCCCGCAGATACGCAGTATTTT.

This sequence joins TRBV4-3 and TRBJ1-2; TRBD1 agrees at 7 bases. The CDR3 runs to 16 residues. CDR1 is LGHNA and CDR2 is YSLEER in the germline V gene. Trimming removed 4 bases from V and 8 bases from J; junction bases left unmatched: 16. The CDR3 sequence: CASSPDRAITKGGYTF. The CDR3 nucleotides read TGCGCCAGCAGCCCAGACAGGGCAATAACGAAAGGGGGCTACACCTTC.

The gene calls are TRBV18 and TRBJ1-1; tentatively, D is TRBD1 (6 bases). This CDR3 contains 15 residues. Germline V gives CDR1 KGHSH, CDR2 LQKENI. V was trimmed by 3 bases and J by 4 bases, leaving 15 bases between them. CDR3 amino acids: CASSPLQGRPTEAFF. CDR3 nucleotide sequence: TGTGCCAGCTCACCCCTACAGGGAAGGCCCACTGAAGCTTTCTTT.

The V and J genes are TRBV7-2 and TRBJ2-5; D could derive from TRBD1 or TRBD2 (5 bases each). The V and J ends lost 4 bases and 4 bases respectively, with 13 bases between them. The CDR3 is 14 amino acids. Germline lookup yields CDR1 SGHTA and CDR2 FQGNSA. The CDR3 sequence is CASSYRGPGETQYF. CDR3 bases: TGTGCCAGCAGCTACCGGGGCCCAGGAGAGACCCAGTACTTC.

This clone has only one observation. The chain uses TRBV7-2 and TRBJ1-4; 8 bases agree with TRBD1. The CDR3 is made up of 15 amino acids. Trimming removed 5 bases from V and 8 bases from J; junction bases left unmatched: 10. The germline CDR1 and CDR2 sequences are SGHTA and FQGNSA. CDR3: CASSPYTGGREKLFF. CDR3 sequence (DNA): TGTGCCAGCAGCCCATATACAGGGGGTCGGGAAAAACTGTTTTTT.

CDR3 nucleotides: TGTGCCAGCAGTGAAGGTGATTTCACTAATGAGCAGTTCTTC. This gives the protein CASSEGDFTNEQFF. The chain combines TRBV2 with TRBJ2-1; no reliable D call. This CDR3 region has 14 residues. The germline V gene encodes CDR1 SNHLY and CDR2 FYNNEI. The V gene lost 1 base and the J gene lost 7 bases, with 11 bases spanning the gap.

The J gene is TRBJ1-1, the V gene TRBV30, with a tentative D call TRBD1 (5 bases). Trimming took 4 bases from V and 1 from J, leaving 13 bases between them. Germline CDR1 reads GTSNPN; CDR2 reads SVGIG (reference sequence). This CDR3 has 14 residues. The CDR3 DNA is TGTGCCTGGACCCGGGACCTTTGGAACACTGAAGCTTTCTTT. Translation gives CAWTRDLWNTEAFF.

This rearrangement joins TRBV30 to TRBJ1-2; D call uncertain. Germline V gives CDR1 GTSNPN, CDR2 SVGIG (reference sequence). Between the trimmed V and J ends, which lost 8 bases and 8 bases, there was a span of 24 bases. This CDR3 spans 14 amino acids. CDR3 nucleotide sequence: TGTGCCCACTCCCCGCAAGGAGGTGGGAGAGGCTACACCTTC. Translation: CAHSPQGGGRGYTF.

V usage is TRBV7-2 and J usage is TRBJ1-5; D not certain. V was clipped by 7 bases and J by 0 bases, with 13 bases between them. CDR3 length equals 15 residues. Germline V gives CDR1 SGHTA, CDR2 FQGNSA. The CDR3: CASTPWGDSNQPQHF. CDR3 sequence (DNA): TGTGCCAGCACCCCCTGGGGAGATAGCAATCAGCCCCAGCATTTT.

V gene TRBV9 combines with J gene TRBJ2-1; maybe TRBD1 (5 bases). The CDR3 totals 15 residues. Germline lookup yields CDR1 SGDLS and CDR2 YYNGEE. Trimming shortened V by 0 bases and J by 4 bases, and 11 bases separated the two germline ends. The CDR3 DNA follows: TGTGCCAGCAGCGTAGCCACGTCAGGGTACAATGAGCAGTTCTTC. It is translated as CASSVATSGYNEQFF.

This clone showed up just a few times. V is TRBV9 and J is TRBJ2-1; TRBD2 matches 7 bases. The ends lost 4 bases at V and 2 bases at J; junction bases unmatched: 9. Per the germline V gene, CDR1 is SGDLS and CDR2 is YYNGEE. This CDR3 has 16 residues. CDR3 DNA sequence: TGTGCCAGCAGCTCCCAACTAGCGAAACCCTACAATGAGCAGTTCTTC. It specifies CASSSQLAKPYNEQFF.

CDR3 sequence reads: CAWSRGQQSQPQHF. CDR3 nucleotides: TGTGCCTGGAGTCGAGGACAGCAAAGTCAGCCCCAGCATTTT. The chain is built from TRBV30 and TRBJ1-5; tentative D call: TRBD1 (6 bases). There are 14 residues in the CDR3. The V gene's germline CDR1 is GTSNPN and CDR2 SVGIG (reference sequence). With 2 bases removed from V and 6 bases from J, the gap between germline ends came to 14 bases.

J is TRBJ2-4 and V is TRBV4-1; TRBD2 matches 8 bases. V trimming: 1 base; J trimming: 0 bases; junction bases outside the gene matches: 5. CDR1 is MGHRA, CDR2 YSYEKL, per germline. This CDR3 is built from 17 residues. The CDR3 nucleotides read TGCGCCAGCAGCCAAGGGAGCGGGGGCCCAGCCAAAAACATTCAGTACTTC. As protein: CASSQGSGGPAKNIQYF.

The table lists this clone with many counts. The J gene is TRBJ2-7, the V gene TRBV6-1; the D gene is possibly TRBD1 (6 bases). The germline gives CDR1 MNHNS, CDR2 SASEGT. The CDR3 is made up of 14 amino acids. The V and J ends lost 4 bases and 1 base respectively, with 11 bases between them. This CDR3 is CASSALTGSYEQYF. The CDR3 DNA reads as TGTGCCAGCAGTGCCCTCACAGGGTCCTACGAGCAGTACTTC.

The sample holds a few counts of this clone. The chain employs TRBV2 and TRBJ1-2; 11 bases agree with TRBD1. This CDR3 spans 15 amino acids. Germline-derived CDR1 and CDR2 are SNHLY and FYNNEI. With V trimmed by 5 bases and J by 4 bases, 6 bases remained unmatched. In DNA form, the CDR3 reads TGTGCCAGCAGTAAAGGACAGGGGGCTAGCTATGGCTACACCTTC. Translated, it gives CASSKGQGASYGYTF.

This clone showed up just a few times. The chain has TRBV6-5 and TRBJ1-1; D perhaps matches TRBD1 (6 bases). This CDR3 has 15 residues. The V end was cut by 10 bases, the J end by 4 bases, with 22 bases between. The germline gives CDR1 MNHEY, CDR2 SVGAGI. The CDR3 nucleotides read TGTGCCAACCCCTCGGGGGCGAGTTATTTCACTGAAGCTTTCTTT. Amino acids: CANPSGASYFTEAFF.

The genes are TRBV6-5 and TRBJ1-2; weak D call: TRBD1 (6 bases). The CDR3 is 14 residues long. V dropped 0 bases and J dropped 8 bases, with 13 bases sitting between them. The germline V gene encodes CDR1 MNHEY and CDR2 SVGAGI. For the CDR3, the DNA is TGTGCCAGCAGTTACTCAGAGACAGGCGGCGGCTACACCTTC. Its protein is CASSYSETGGGYTF.

In its sample, this clone was seen many times. The chain carries TRBV5-1 and TRBJ2-1; perhaps TRBD1 as D (6 bases). V dropped 0 bases and J dropped 5 bases, with 9 bases sitting between them. The germline V gene encodes CDR1 SGHRS and CDR2 YFSETQ. The CDR3 covers 14 residues. CDR3 nucleotides: TGCGCCAGCAGCTTGGACACAGGGAACAATGAGCAGTTCTTC. Protein: CASSLDTGNNEQFF.

CDR3 nucleotide sequence: TGTGCCAGCAGTGGCGGACAGGGGGCGAACACCGGGGAGCTGTTTTTT. Translated, it gives CASSGGQGANTGELFF. The chain is built from TRBV25-1 and TRBJ2-2, with 10 bases identical to TRBD1. The CDR3 has 16 amino acids. After removal of 4 bases from V and 0 bases from J, the junction contained 2 bases not matched to a gene. Looked up from germline, CDR1 is MGHDK and CDR2 is SYGVNS.

This clone showed up just a few times. This chain connects TRBV10-3 to TRBJ2-1; a weak D match, TRBD1 (6 bases). The V gene lost 2 bases and the J gene lost 4 bases, with 9 bases spanning the gap. The germline gives CDR1 ENHRY, CDR2 SYGVKD. This CDR3 has 14 amino acids. CDR3 nucleotide sequence: TGTGCCATCAGTGAGCGGGACAAGTACAATGAGCAGTTCTTC. It codes for CAISERDKYNEQFF.